Presented here are 8 T cell receptor beta chains from one specimen sequenced in a study of T-cell memory formation after mild COVID-19. MiXCR, run by TCRdb on the 5' RACE reads, gives a single entry per CDR3 protein. The sample holds 550,000 to 600,000 distinct CDR3 sequences, roughly 20% seen once. Sequencing was carried out using PBMCs or a T cell subset sorted from them (not recorded which). The receptors were gathered from an adult woman who had mild COVID-19 (a few samples of this study predate the infection). Cell type and time point are not known.

The rearrangement uses TRBV7-6 and TRBJ1-1, with unresolved D. Germline values: CDR1 SGHVS, CDR2 FNYEAQ. Between the trimmed V and J ends, which lost 2 bases and 4 bases, there was a span of 11 bases. CDR3 length equals 14 residues. CDR3: CASSLWQEGTEAFF. The CDR3 DNA is TGTGCCAGCAGCTTATGGCAGGAGGGCACTGAAGCTTTCTTT.

This clonotype has a handful of counts. The DNA for the CDR3 is TGCGCCAGCAGCCCAGGTGCCGAGCAGTACTTC. Protein: CASSPGAEQYF. The chain recombines TRBV5-1 with TRBJ2-7; the D is unclear. The CDR3 covers 11 residues. Germline loops: CDR1 SGHRS, CDR2 YFSETQ. The ends were cut back, 4 bases at V and 6 bases at J, with 8 bases in the middle.

The chain employs TRBV15 and TRBJ2-1; D perhaps matches TRBD2 (5 bases). The CDR3 contains 16 residues. V was clipped by 5 bases and J by 2 bases, with 16 bases between them. Germline V gene data show CDR1 as LNHNV and CDR2 as YYDKDF (reference sequence). The CDR3 loop is CATSPLISGTYNEQFF. In DNA form, the CDR3 reads TGTGCCACCAGCCCCCTTATAAGCGGAACCTACAATGAGCAGTTCTTC.

This clonotype showed up just a few times. This rearrangement joins TRBV6-5 to TRBJ2-3, with 10 positions matching TRBD2. Germline CDR1 is MNHEY and CDR2 is SVGAGI. This CDR3 region has 13 residues. V shed 8 bases and J 3 bases; nucleotides not matched to a gene: 2. This CDR3 is CASQREGTDTQYF. CDR3 bases: TGTGCCAGCCAGCGGGAGGGAACAGATACGCAGTATTTT.

V and J are TRBV24-1 and TRBJ2-5; no clear D gene. Trimming stripped 4 bases from V and 1 base from J, with 6 bases between. Per germline, CDR1 KGHDR and CDR2 SFDVKD. The CDR3 spans 13 residues. The CDR3 loop reads CATSETPQETQYF. The CDR3 region has the DNA TGTGCCACCAGTGAGACCCCCCAAGAGACCCAGTACTTC.

Only a few counts were recorded for this clonotype. The chain carries TRBV11-3 and TRBJ2-7, with TRBD1 as a possible D gene (6 bases). CDR1 SGHNT and CDR2 YENEEA come from the germline V gene. The CDR3 extends over 13 amino acids. Trimming took off 3 bases at V and 4 bases at J, with 10 bases between the two ends. Here the CDR3 DNA reads TGTGCCAGCAGCTTTTCAGGGGAGTACGAGCAGTACTTC. Residues: CASSFSGEYEQYF.

The chain joins TRBV19 to TRBJ1-1; D gene uncertain. Germline lookup yields CDR1 LNHDA and CDR2 SQIVND (reference sequence). V shed 7 bases and J shed 1 base, with 10 bases lying between them. The CDR3 is 13 amino acids. The DNA for the CDR3 is TGTGCCAGTACGGTGACTGCGAACACTGAAGCTTTCTTT. Translating it yields CASTVTANTEAFF.

At least ten counts were recorded for this clonotype. The chain is built from TRBV29-1 and TRBJ2-1, with 9 bases lining up with TRBD2. Germline lookup yields CDR1 SQVTM and CDR2 ANQGSEA. The CDR3 extends over 14 amino acids. J was trimmed by 9 bases and V by 6 bases; bases with no gene match: 12. The CDR3 coding sequence is TGCAGCGTGGACCTGATAGCGGGAGCTGTTGAGCAGTTCTTC. Its translation is CSVDLIAGAVEQFF.